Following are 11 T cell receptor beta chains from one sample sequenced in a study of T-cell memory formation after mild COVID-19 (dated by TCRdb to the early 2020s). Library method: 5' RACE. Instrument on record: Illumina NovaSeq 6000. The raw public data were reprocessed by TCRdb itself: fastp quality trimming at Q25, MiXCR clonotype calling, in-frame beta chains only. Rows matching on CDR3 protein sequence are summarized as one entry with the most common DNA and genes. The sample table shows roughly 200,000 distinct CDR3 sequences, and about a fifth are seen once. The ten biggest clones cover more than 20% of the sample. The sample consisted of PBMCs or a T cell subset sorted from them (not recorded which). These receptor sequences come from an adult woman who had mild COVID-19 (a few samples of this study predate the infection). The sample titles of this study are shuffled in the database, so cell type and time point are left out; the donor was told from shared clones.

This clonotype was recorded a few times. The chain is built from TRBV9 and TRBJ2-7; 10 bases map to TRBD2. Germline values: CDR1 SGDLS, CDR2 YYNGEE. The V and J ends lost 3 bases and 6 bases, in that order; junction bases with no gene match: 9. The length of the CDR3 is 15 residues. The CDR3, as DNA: TGTGCCAGCAGCGCCCAGGCCAGCGGGGGGGCCGAGCAGTACTTC. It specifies CASSAQASGGAEQYF.

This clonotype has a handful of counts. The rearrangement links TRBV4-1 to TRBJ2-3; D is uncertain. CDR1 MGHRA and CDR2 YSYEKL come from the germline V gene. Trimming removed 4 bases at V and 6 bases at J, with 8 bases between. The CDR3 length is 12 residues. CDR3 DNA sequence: TGCGCCAGCAGCCCCCTCGGGGATACGCAGTATTTT. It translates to CASSPLGDTQYF.

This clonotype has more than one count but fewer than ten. CDR3 coding DNA: TGTGCCAGCAGCCCGCGGAGGGTAGGCGGTTTTGGGGCCTACGAGCAGTACTTC. Its protein is CASSPRRVGGFGAYEQYF. The chain has TRBV28 and TRBJ2-7; D is possibly TRBD2 (6 bases). The V end lost 6 bases, the J end lost 2 bases, and 26 bases lay between the germline ends. The CDR3 is 18 amino acids. Germline CDR1 reads MDHEN; CDR2 reads SYDVKM.

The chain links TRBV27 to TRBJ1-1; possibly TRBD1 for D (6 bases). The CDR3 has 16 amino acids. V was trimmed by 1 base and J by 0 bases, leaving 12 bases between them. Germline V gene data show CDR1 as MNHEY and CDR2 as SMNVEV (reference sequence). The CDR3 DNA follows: TGTGCCAGCAGTTTATGGACAGTCCCTATGAACACTGAAGCTTTCTTT. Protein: CASSLWTVPMNTEAFF.

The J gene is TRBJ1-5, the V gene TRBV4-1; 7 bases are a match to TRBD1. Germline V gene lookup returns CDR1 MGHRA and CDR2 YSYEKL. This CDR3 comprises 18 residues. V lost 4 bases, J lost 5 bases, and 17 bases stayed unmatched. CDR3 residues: CASSLAGRNRDRDQPQHF. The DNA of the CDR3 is TGCGCCAGCAGCCTTGCCGGCCGAAACCGGGACAGAGATCAGCCCCAGCATTTT.

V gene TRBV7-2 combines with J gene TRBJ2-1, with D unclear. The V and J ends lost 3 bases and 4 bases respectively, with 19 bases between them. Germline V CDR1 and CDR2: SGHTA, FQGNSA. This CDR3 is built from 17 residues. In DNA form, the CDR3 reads TGTGCCAGCAGCTTCGTTCAGATTGGCTACTTGTACAATGAGCAGTTCTTC. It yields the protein CASSFVQIGYLYNEQFF.

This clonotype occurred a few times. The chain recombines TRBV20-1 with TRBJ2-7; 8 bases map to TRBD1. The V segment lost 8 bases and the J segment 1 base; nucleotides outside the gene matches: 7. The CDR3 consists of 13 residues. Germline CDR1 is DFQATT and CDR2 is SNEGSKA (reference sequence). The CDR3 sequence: CSTTGGDSYEQYF. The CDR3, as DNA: TGCAGTACTACAGGGGGAGATTCCTACGAGCAGTACTTC.

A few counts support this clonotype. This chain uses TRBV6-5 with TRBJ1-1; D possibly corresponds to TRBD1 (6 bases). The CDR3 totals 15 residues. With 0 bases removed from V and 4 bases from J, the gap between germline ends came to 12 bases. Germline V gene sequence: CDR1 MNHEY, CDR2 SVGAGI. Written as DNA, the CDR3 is TGTGCCAGCAGTTACTCGATAAGGGGGGGCACTGAAGCTTTCTTT. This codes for CASSYSIRGGTEAFF.

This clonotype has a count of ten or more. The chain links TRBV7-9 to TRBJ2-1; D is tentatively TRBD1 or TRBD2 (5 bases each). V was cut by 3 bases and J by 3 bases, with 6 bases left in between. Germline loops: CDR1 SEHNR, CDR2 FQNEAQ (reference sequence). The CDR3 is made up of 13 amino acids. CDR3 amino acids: CASSFGGYNEQFF. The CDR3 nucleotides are TGTGCCAGCAGCTTTGGGGGCTACAATGAGCAGTTCTTC.

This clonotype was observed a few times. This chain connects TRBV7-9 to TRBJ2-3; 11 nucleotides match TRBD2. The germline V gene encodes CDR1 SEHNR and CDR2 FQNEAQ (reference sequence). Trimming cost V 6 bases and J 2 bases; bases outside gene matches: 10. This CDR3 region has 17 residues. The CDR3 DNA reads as TGTGCCAGCAGACAAATCACTAGCGGGGGTTACACAGATACGCAGTATTTT. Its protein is CASRQITSGGYTDTQYF. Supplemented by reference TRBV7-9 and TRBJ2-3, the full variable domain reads DTGVSQNPRHKITKRGQNVTFRCDPISEHNRLYWYRQTLGQGPEFLTYFQNEAQLEKSRLLSDRFSAERPKGSFSTLEIQRTEQGDSAMYLCASRQITSGGYTDTQYFGPGTRLTVL.

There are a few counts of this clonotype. CDR3 amino acids: CASSPDPGLAGAYEQYF. The CDR3 nucleotides read TGTGCCAGCAGCCCTGACCCGGGACTAGCGGGGGCATACGAGCAGTACTTC. The J gene is TRBJ2-7, the V gene TRBV27; 14 bases align to TRBD2. The CDR3 runs 17 residues. Trimming took 6 bases from V and 4 from J; bases not matched to a gene: 11. In germline, CDR1 is MNHEY, CDR2 SMNVEV (reference sequence).